The entry below gives a single T cell receptor (beta chain) sequence along with its context. Germline CDR1 is LGHDT and CDR2 is YNNKEL (reference sequence). The CDR3 totals 15 residues. Trimming pared 3 bases from V and 3 bases from J, leaving 15 bases between. The repertoire was sequenced with immunoSEQ multiplex PCR; TCRdb's copy has only in-frame clones and lacks some. The sample has about 100,000 clones, around 89% seen once; the top ten hold about 7.8%. The data stem from a study of control samples from healthy donors and cancer patients. The sequencing input was blood. The TCR comes from a man younger than 45 in good health. The chain combines TRBV3-1 (or the pseudogene TRBV3-2) with TRBJ2-7; D remains unclear. CDR3 DNA: TGTGCCAGCAGCCAGAAACCAGACCCGTACTACGAGCAGTACTTC. Its translation: CASSQKPDPYYEQYF.